One sample yielded the 32 T cell receptor beta chains listed below, sequenced in a study of T cells after somatic rescue of genetic block. Only in-frame clones appear in the TCRdb table, and some are missing; sequencing was by immunoSEQ multiplex PCR. The data contain around 8,100 clones, around 80% of them seen just once; the ten biggest clones take up about 26%. The sequenced material came from peripheral blood mononuclear cells (PBMCs). The receptors stem from a boy younger than 18.

The chain combines TRBV28 with TRBJ1-2; tentative D call: TRBD1 (6 bases). V lost 5 bases and J 8 bases, leaving 27 bases between the germline ends. The CDR3 has 17 residues. Germline values: CDR1 MDHEN, CDR2 SYDVKM. The CDR3 loop is CASSPIPEDRRSGGYTF. The CDR3 nucleotides are TGTGCCAGCAGTCCGATTCCGGAGGACAGAAGAAGTGGCGGCTACACCTTC.

V and J are TRBV13 and TRBJ2-3, with TRBD1 matching over 9 bases. Trimming took 4 bases from V and 2 from J; bases not matched to a gene: 7. The CDR3 runs 16 residues. The germline gives CDR1 PRHDT, CDR2 FYEKMQ (reference sequence). This CDR3 reads CASSSSGTGFTDTQYF. CDR3 in DNA: TGTGCCAGCAGCTCATCCGGGACAGGGTTCACAGATACGCAGTATTTT. Filled out from reference TRBV13 and TRBJ2-3, the complete variable domain reads AAGVIQSPRHLIKEKRETATLKCYPIPRHDTVYWYQQGPGQDPQFLISFYEKMQSDKGSIPDRFSAQQFSDYHSELNMSSLELGDSALYFCASSSSGTGFTDTQYFGPGTRLTVL.

The gene calls are TRBV11-3 and TRBJ2-2, with 13 positions matching TRBD2. With 5 bases clipped from V and 12 bases from J, the junction kept 9 bases outside the gene matches. CDR1 is SGHNT and CDR2 is YENEEA in the germline V gene. This CDR3 contains 15 residues. The CDR3 reads CASSAGGTSGAQLFF. CDR3 nucleotide sequence: TGTGCCAGCAGCGCGGGAGGGACTAGCGGGGCACAGCTGTTTTTT.

CDR3: CASSSYRVTNEKLFF. The CDR3 DNA follows: TGTGCCAGCAGCTCCTACAGGGTGACTAATGAAAAACTGTTTTTT. V usage is TRBV7-6 and J usage is TRBJ1-4, with D possibly matching TRBD1 (6 bases). CDR1 SGHVS and CDR2 FNYEAQ come from the germline V gene. The CDR3 length is 15 residues. The V end was cut by 4 bases, the J end by 2 bases, with 11 bases between.

J is TRBJ1-2 and V is TRBV6-5; D remains ambiguous. Trimming shortened V by 2 bases and J by 12 bases, and 13 bases separated the two germline ends. The CDR3 totals 12 residues. Per the germline V gene, CDR1 is MNHEY and CDR2 is SVGAGI. Here the CDR3 DNA reads TGTGCCAGCAGTTACGGAGGGCTTGGGAACACCTTC. Its protein is CASSYGGLGNTF.

This clone appeared once. The chain joins TRBV7-1 to TRBJ2-1; unclear D gene. TRBV7-1 is an ORF; its function is uncertain. V gave up 4 bases and J gave up 5 bases, with 9 bases separating them. The CDR3 has 13 amino acids. The CDR3 DNA reads TGTGCCAGCAGCTTAACACCCAACAATGAGCAGTTCTTC. Its translation is CASSLTPNNEQFF.

The V gene is TRBV15, the J gene TRBJ2-7; the D gene is possibly TRBD2 (6 bases). The CDR3 runs 15 residues. The ends were cut back, 5 bases at V and 5 bases at J, with 19 bases in the middle. Germline V CDR1 and CDR2: LNHNV, YYDKDF (reference sequence). The chain's CDR3 is CATSFGTPKMDEQYF. Here the CDR3 DNA reads TGTGCCACCAGCTTCGGGACTCCGAAAATGGACGAGCAGTACTTC.

The rearrangement links TRBV5-4 to TRBJ2-1, with 8 bases lining up with TRBD2. This CDR3 has 16 amino acids. V shed 4 bases, J shed 8 bases, and the junction held 14 bases outside the gene matches. Germline V gene lookup returns CDR1 SGHNT and CDR2 YYREEE (reference sequence). The CDR3 nucleotides are TGTGCCAGCAGCATCCGAGTGGCGGGAGGAGCCGATGAGCAGTTCTTC. Its translation: CASSIRVAGGADEQFF. The entire variable domain, with the rest obtained from reference TRBV5-4 and TRBJ2-1, is as follows: ETGVTQSPTHLIKTRGQQVTLRCSSQSGHNTVSWYQQALGQGPQFIFQYYREEENGRGNFPPRFSGLQFPNYSSELNVNALELDDSALYLCASSIRVAGGADEQFFGPGTRLTVL.

This CDR3 reads CSVEGQGRTQYF. CDR3 coding DNA: TGCAGCGTCGAGGGACAGGGGAGGACCCAGTACTTC. This chain connects TRBV29-1 to TRBJ2-5; the match to TRBD1 covers 10 bases. The germline V gene encodes CDR1 SQVTM and CDR2 ANQGSEA. The CDR3 is 12 residues long. V dropped 6 bases and J dropped 7; count of bases not matched to a gene: 5.

The chain uses TRBV11-2 and TRBJ1-2, with 7 bases that match TRBD1. V shed 5 bases, J shed 6 bases, and the junction held 12 bases outside the gene matches. Germline V gene data show CDR1 as SGHAT and CDR2 as FQNNGV. This CDR3 is built from 15 residues. The CDR3 sequence: CASSARQGYPDGYTF. The CDR3 DNA follows: TGTGCCAGCAGCGCGCGACAGGGTTACCCCGATGGCTACACCTTC. Combining the CDR3 with reference TRBV11-2 and TRBJ1-2 gives the whole variable domain EAGVAQSPRYKIIEKRQSVAFWCNPISGHATLYWYQQILGQGPKLLIQFQNNGVVDDSQLPKDRFSAERLKGVDSTLKIQPAKLEDSAVYLCASSARQGYPDGYTFGSGTRLTVV.

The chain is built from TRBV7-2 and TRBJ2-3; TRBD2 matches 7 bases. The CDR3 has 15 amino acids. The V segment lost 6 bases and the J segment 5 bases; nucleotides outside the gene matches: 11. From germline, CDR1 is SGHTA and CDR2 FQGNSA. The CDR3: CASRLTSRAIDTQYF. DNA for the CDR3: TGTGCCAGCAGACTGACTAGCCGGGCGATAGATACGCAGTATTTT. Full variable domain (outside the CDR3, taken from reference TRBV7-2 and TRBJ2-3): GAGVSQSPSNKVTEKGKDVELRCDPISGHTALYWYRQSLGQGLEFLIYFQGNSAPDKSGLPSDRFSAERTGGSVSTLTIQRTQQEDSAVYLCASRLTSRAIDTQYFGPGTRLTVL.

The chain is built from TRBV4-2 and TRBJ1-4, with 7 bases matching TRBD1. With 0 bases clipped from V and 11 bases from J, the junction kept 6 bases outside the gene matches. Germline V gives CDR1 LGHNA, CDR2 YNFKEQ. CDR3 length: 14 amino acids. The chain's CDR3 is CASSQDVQGVKLFF. The CDR3 DNA sequence: TGTGCCAGCAGCCAAGATGTCCAGGGGGTCAAACTGTTTTTT.

For the CDR3, the DNA is TGTGCCAGCAGTACACAGGACAGGGGAAGGGACGAGCAGTACTTC. Translated, it gives CASSTQDRGRDEQYF. V is TRBV28 and J is TRBJ2-7; 9 bases fit TRBD1. This CDR3 has 15 amino acids. V was clipped by 5 bases and J by 5 bases; unmatched bases: 10. Germline loops: CDR1 MDHEN, CDR2 SYDVKM. Looking up the rest from reference TRBV28 and TRBJ2-7 gives the full variable domain: DVKVTQSSRYLVKRTGEKVFLECVQDMDHENMFWYRQDPGLGLRLIYFSYDVKMKEKGDIPEGYSVSREKKERFSLILESASTNQTSMYLCASSTQDRGRDEQYFGPGTRLTVT.

The V call is TRBV5-1, the J call TRBJ1-1, with D tentatively TRBD1 (6 bases). The CDR3 runs 14 residues. Trimming pared 2 bases from V and 3 bases from J, leaving 11 bases between. CDR1 and CDR2 (germline): SGHRS, YFSETQ. Here the CDR3 DNA reads TGCGCCAGCAGCTTCGGGGGGCAGGACACTGAAGCTTTCTTT. The encoded protein is CASSFGGQDTEAFF. Drawing the rest from reference TRBV5-1 and TRBJ1-1, the complete variable domain is KAGVTQTPRYLIKTRGQQVTLSCSPISGHRSVSWYQQTPGQGLQFLFEYFSETQRNKGNFPGRFSGRQFSNSRSEMNVSTLELGDSALYLCASSFGGQDTEAFFGQGTRLTVV.

The chain has TRBV19 and TRBJ2-7, with TRBD2 identical over 7 bases. Germline V gene data show CDR1 as LNHDA and CDR2 as SQIVND (reference sequence). The V and J ends lost 1 base and 5 bases, in that order; junction bases with no gene match: 8. There are 15 residues in the CDR3. The CDR3 reads CASSIGGRGGDEQYF. In DNA form, the CDR3 reads TGTGCCAGTAGTATAGGAGGGAGGGGAGGCGACGAGCAGTACTTC.

This sequence joins TRBV4-2 and TRBJ2-5; D is undetermined. The DNA matches TRBJ2-7 better at its end, which makes the J call doubtful. Germline V gives CDR1 LGHNA, CDR2 YNFKEQ. This CDR3 is built from 14 residues. The CDR3 sequence: CASSQVEASYEQYF. The CDR3 nucleotides read TGTGCCAGCAGCCAAGTAGAAGCGTCCTACGAGCAGTACTTC.

This clone was seen a handful of times. V usage is TRBV11-2 and J usage is TRBJ2-7, with 7 bases matching TRBD1. V was clipped by 2 bases and J by 7 bases; unmatched bases: 11. Germline lookup yields CDR1 SGHAT and CDR2 FQNNGV. The CDR3 runs to 15 residues. The CDR3 region is CASSLMDRSPLEQYF. DNA for the CDR3: TGTGCCAGCAGCTTAATGGACAGGAGTCCTTTGGAGCAGTACTTC.

CDR3 loop: CASRPPGTGLAFF. The CDR3 region has the DNA TGTGCCAGCAGACCCCCAGGGACAGGTTTAGCTTTCTTT. V usage is TRBV6-5 and J usage is TRBJ1-1, with 8 bases that match TRBD1. The CDR3 is 13 amino acids. V trimming: 6 bases; J trimming: 10 bases; junction bases outside the gene matches: 10. Per the germline V gene, CDR1 is MNHEY and CDR2 is SVGAGI.

The chain has TRBV5-4 and TRBJ1-2, with 7 bases fitting TRBD1. Germline loops: CDR1 SGHNT, CDR2 YYREEE (reference sequence). This CDR3 is 16 amino acids long. The V gene end was trimmed by 5 bases and the J gene end by 6 bases; junction bases not matched to a gene: 16. The CDR3 bases are TGTGCCAGCAGTGAAGCCCTCCGCGCAGGGGGGAATGGCTACACCTTC. This sequence encodes CASSEALRAGGNGYTF.

The rearrangement links TRBV10-3 to TRBJ2-5; 7 bases fit TRBD2. V lost 0 bases and J lost 0; bases outside the gene matches: 4. The CDR3 spans 16 residues. Germline-derived CDR1 and CDR2 are ENHRY and SYGVKD. The CDR3 DNA follows: TGTGCCATCAGTGAGTCGCGGGGGAAACACCAAGAGACCCAGTACTTC. It codes for CAISESRGKHQETQYF.

The CDR3 loop reads CASSVGYVAGYNEQFF. CDR3 nucleotide sequence: TGTGCCAGCAGCGTAGGATATGTAGCGGGGTACAATGAGCAGTTCTTC. V usage is TRBV9 and J usage is TRBJ2-1, with TRBD2 matching 8 bases. V gave up 0 bases and J gave up 4 bases; unmatched junction bases: 6. Per the germline V gene, CDR1 is SGDLS and CDR2 is YYNGEE. This CDR3 contains 16 residues. The complete variable domain, with remaining parts taken from reference TRBV9 and TRBJ2-1, reads DSGVTQTPKHLITATGQRVTLRCSPRSGDLSVYWYQQSLDQGLQFLIQYYNGEERAKGNILERFSAQQFPDLHSELNLSSLELGDSALYFCASSVGYVAGYNEQFFGPGTRLTVL.

This chain joins TRBV2 and TRBJ2-5; 12 nucleotides match TRBD2. CDR3 length: 17 amino acids. V was pared by 7 bases and J by 0 bases, with 9 bases of the junction left unmatched. The V gene's germline CDR1 is SNHLY and CDR2 FYNNEI. The CDR3, as DNA: TGTGCCAGCAACCCGACTAGCGGGGGCCTAAACCAAGAGACCCAGTACTTC. Encoded protein: CASNPTSGGLNQETQYF.

The V and J genes are TRBV13 and TRBJ1-4; tentatively, D is TRBD1 (5 bases). CDR1 is PRHDT and CDR2 is FYEKMQ in the germline V gene (reference sequence). V was cut by 0 bases and J by 4 bases, with 12 bases left in between. The CDR3 loop spans 16 amino acids. The CDR3 sequence: CASSLGGTAINEKLFF. The CDR3 DNA is TGTGCCAGCAGCTTAGGTGGGACGGCAATTAATGAAAAACTGTTTTTT.

The rearrangement joins TRBV18 to TRBJ1-3; a possible D gene is TRBD1 (5 bases). V was trimmed by 3 bases and J by 3 bases, leaving 15 bases between them. CDR3 size: 16 residues. CDR1 and CDR2 (germline): KGHSH, LQKENI. The CDR3 sequence is CASSPNGGVLGNTIYF. The DNA for the CDR3 is TGTGCCAGCTCACCGAACGGAGGGGTTCTTGGAAACACCATATATTTT.

This chain connects TRBV4-1 to TRBJ2-1; no reliable D call. Between the trimmed V and J ends, which lost 0 bases and 3 bases, there was a span of 6 bases. The CDR3 spans 14 residues. Germline CDR1 and CDR2: MGHRA and YSYEKL. CDR3 in amino acids: CASSQDPLYNEQFF. The CDR3 DNA follows: TGCGCCAGCAGCCAAGACCCTCTCTACAATGAGCAGTTCTTC.

The chain recombines TRBV11-3 with TRBJ2-2; no definite D call. Germline V lookup: CDR1 SGHNT, CDR2 YENEEA. Trimming shortened V by 5 bases and J by 2 bases, and 9 bases separated the two germline ends. The CDR3 extends over 14 amino acids. The CDR3 reads CASSGGGNTGELFF. Written as DNA, the CDR3 is TGTGCCAGCAGCGGCGGCGGAAACACCGGGGAGCTGTTTTTT.

J is TRBJ2-7 and V is TRBV6-6, with 7 bases fitting TRBD2. Trimming took 2 bases from V and 0 from J; bases not matched to a gene: 4. Germline lookup yields CDR1 MNHNY and CDR2 SVGAGI (reference sequence). This CDR3 spans 15 amino acids. As DNA, the CDR3 is TGTGCCAGCAGTTACGGGGGGGGGTACTCCTACGAGCAGTACTTC. Translated, it gives CASSYGGGYSYEQYF.

J is TRBJ1-6 and V is TRBV7-9; no firm D call. The germline V and J ends were trimmed by 5 bases and 7 bases, with 9 bases remaining between them. The CDR3 is 13 residues long. Germline loops: CDR1 SEHNR, CDR2 FQNEAQ (reference sequence). CDR3: CASSAPGNSPLHF. Here the CDR3 DNA reads TGTGCCAGCAGCGCCCCCGGCAATTCACCCCTCCACTTT.

The chain recombines TRBV9 with TRBJ2-2; no definite D call. Germline values: CDR1 SGDLS, CDR2 YYNGEE. The CDR3 length is 12 residues. Trimming removed 0 bases at V and 7 bases at J, with 4 bases between. CDR3 sequence: CASSVDIGELFF. The CDR3 nucleotides read TGTGCCAGCAGCGTAGATATCGGGGAGCTGTTTTTT.

This clone was seen a few times. The rearrangement joins TRBV7-8 to TRBJ2-5; D may match TRBD1 or TRBD2 (5 bases each). The ends were cut back, 3 bases at V and 5 bases at J, with 13 bases in the middle. The CDR3 covers 14 residues. Germline V gene sequence: CDR1 SGHVS, CDR2 FQNEAQ. Here the CDR3 reads CASSFQPGLETQYF. CDR3 bases: TGTGCCAGCAGCTTCCAACCGGGGCTGGAGACCCAGTACTTC.

This clone was recorded once. V usage is TRBV18 and J usage is TRBJ1-4, with D possibly matching TRBD1 (5 bases). The CDR3 length is 15 residues. V was pared by 2 bases and J by 2 bases, with 9 bases between. Germline loops: CDR1 KGHSH, CDR2 LQKENI. DNA of the CDR3: TGTGCCAGCTCACCAGGGGGGAGGACTAATGAAAAACTGTTTTTT. As protein: CASSPGGRTNEKLFF.

This clone was seen once. The chain joins TRBV29-1 to TRBJ1-1, with D hard to call. Germline-derived CDR1 and CDR2 are SQVTM and ANQGSEA. This CDR3 region has 12 residues. V was shortened by 6 bases and J by 8 bases, with 16 bases between the two germline ends. This CDR3 is CSVAPRTGEAFF. In nucleotides, the CDR3 is TGCAGCGTCGCCCCCAGGACGGGAGAAGCTTTCTTT.